This passage covers 11 T cell receptor beta chains from one sample sequenced in a study of cytomegalovirus exposure and HLA in healthy donors. PCR amplification relied on 60 Vbeta primers (plus 13 Jbeta primers). Assay used: immunoSEQ multiplex PCR; TCRdb lists only in-frame clones, some missing. Of fewer than 250,000 clones in the sample, approximately 78% were seen once. The sample was PBMCs. Receptors originate from a male donor in good health and CMV-seronegative.

This chain uses TRBV15 with TRBJ2-3, with 7 bases that match TRBD2. This CDR3 has 15 residues. Germline-derived CDR1 and CDR2 are LNHNV and YYDKDF (reference sequence). Trimming at V came to 3 bases and at J to 1 base, leaving 4 bases not matched to a gene. The CDR3 sequence: CATSSQGGGTDTQYF. The CDR3 DNA reads as TGTGCCACCAGCAGCCAGGGAGGGGGCACAGATACGCAGTATTTT.

The V and J genes are TRBV5-1 and TRBJ2-6; D gene ambiguous. Germline V gives CDR1 SGHRS, CDR2 YFSETQ. V was clipped by 4 bases and J by 1 base, with 6 bases between them. The CDR3 covers 14 residues. CDR3 in amino acids: CASSPVSGANVLTF. CDR3 bases: TGCGCCAGCAGCCCGGTGTCTGGGGCCAACGTCCTGACTTTC. Drawing the rest from reference TRBV5-1 and TRBJ2-6, the complete variable domain is KAGVTQTPRYLIKTRGQQVTLSCSPISGHRSVSWYQQTPGQGLQFLFEYFSETQRNKGNFPGRFSGRQFSNSRSEMNVSTLELGDSALYLCASSPVSGANVLTFGAGSRLTVL.

The rearrangement joins TRBV7-9 to TRBJ2-7; tentative D call: TRBD2 (6 bases). This CDR3 is built from 16 residues. Germline lookup yields CDR1 SEHNR and CDR2 FQNEAQ (reference sequence). V lost 5 bases, J lost 5 bases, and 22 bases lay in between. The CDR3 sequence: CASSPGVGPRGNEQYF. As DNA, the CDR3 is TGTGCCAGCAGCCCGGGTGTGGGTCCCCGGGGGAACGAGCAGTACTTC.

This chain joins TRBV30 and TRBJ2-7; the match to TRBD1 covers 7 bases. V lost 0 bases to trimming and J lost 1 base; unmatched junction nucleotides: 3. Per germline, CDR1 GTSNPN and CDR2 SVGIG (reference sequence). The CDR3 is 14 amino acids. DNA for the CDR3: TGTGCCTGGAGTGTAGGGGGCACTTCCTACGAGCAGTACTTC. Translating gives CAWSVGGTSYEQYF.

The chain uses TRBV7-2 and TRBJ2-1; TRBD2 matches 9 bases. The CDR3 has 15 amino acids. The germline gives CDR1 SGHTA, CDR2 FQGNSA. Trimming removed 4 bases from V and 5 bases from J; junction bases left unmatched: 6. The CDR3 DNA follows: TGTGCCAGCAGCTCCTCGGGACTAGCCAACAATGAGCAGTTCTTC. Amino acids: CASSSSGLANNEQFF. Filled out from reference TRBV7-2 and TRBJ2-1, the complete variable domain reads GAGVSQSPSNKVTEKGKDVELRCDPISGHTALYWYRQSLGQGLEFLIYFQGNSAPDKSGLPSDRFSAERTGGSVSTLTIQRTQQEDSAVYLCASSSSGLANNEQFFGPGTRLTVL.

The chain employs TRBV6-1 and TRBJ2-7, with TRBD1 identical over 7 bases. The CDR3 extends over 16 amino acids. V dropped 4 bases and J dropped 0; count of bases not matched to a gene: 9. Looked up from germline, CDR1 is MNHNS and CDR2 is SASEGT. The CDR3 coding sequence is TGTGCCAGCAGTGTCCCTCCGGGACAGATCTCCTACGAGCAGTACTTC. Translating gives CASSVPPGQISYEQYF.

This clone was seen a handful of times. V usage is TRBV5-1 and J usage is TRBJ2-2, with D tentatively TRBD1 (6 bases). The length of the CDR3 is 18 residues. V was clipped by 4 bases and J by 0 bases, with 19 bases between them. Germline V gives CDR1 SGHRS, CDR2 YFSETQ. CDR3 nucleotide sequence: TGCGCCAGCAGCCCTGCACAGGGTGGGGTTTCGAACACCGGGGAGCTGTTTTTT. The encoded protein is CASSPAQGGVSNTGELFF.

The chain links TRBV7-9 to TRBJ1-2, with D unresolved. The V and J ends lost 1 base and 4 bases respectively, with 10 bases between them. The CDR3 length is 14 residues. Germline CDR1 is SEHNR and CDR2 is FQNEAQ (reference sequence). The CDR3 region has the DNA TGTGCCAGCAGCTTAGGCCAGGCGCTCTATGGCTACACCTTC. This translates into CASSLGQALYGYTF.

The chain has TRBV29-1 and TRBJ2-2; TRBD1 agrees at 7 bases. Trimming at V came to 7 bases and at J to 2 bases, leaving 10 bases not matched to a gene. Germline loops: CDR1 SQVTM, CDR2 ANQGSEA. The CDR3 runs 15 residues. The CDR3 DNA sequence: TGCAGCGGTAAGGACAGGCGTTACAACACCGGGGAGCTGTTTTTT. This sequence encodes CSGKDRRYNTGELFF.

The chain joins TRBV27 to TRBJ2-1; D is undetermined. The CDR3 totals 13 residues. Trimming removed 4 bases from V and 6 bases from J, with 10 bases in between. Germline CDR1 is MNHEY and CDR2 is SMNVEV (reference sequence). The CDR3 here is CASSSANSNEQFF. The CDR3 nucleotides are TGTGCCAGCAGTTCTGCTAACTCCAATGAGCAGTTCTTC.

V is TRBV19 and J is TRBJ2-1; 9 bases match TRBD1. Germline V CDR1 and CDR2: LNHDA, SQIVND (reference sequence). The CDR3 is made up of 16 amino acids. Trimming removed 5 bases from V and 7 bases from J; junction bases left unmatched: 12. The CDR3 here is CASSALPGQGLNEQFF. The CDR3 DNA follows: TGTGCCAGTAGTGCTCTCCCGGGACAGGGATTAAATGAGCAGTTCTTC.